These 32 T cell receptor beta chains came from one sample sequenced in a study of human T cells and chemical hapten exposure. As to time point: patch test 1, 2 weeks after DPC sensitization. Treatment here: therapeutic diphenylcyclopropenone sensitization with weekly scalp DPC. TCRdb analysed the RACE reads with MiXCR anew, one entry per CDR3 protein. The sample has around 52,000 distinct CDR3 sequences, 7.5% to 10% seen once. Sequences were derived from whole blood, sampled in connection with sensitization to the hapten diphenylcyclopropenone (DPC). The source of these receptors is a woman aged 40 to 50 with alopecia areata. Some clones in this sample may be carry-over from other donors' samples.

This clonotype has a handful of counts. V is TRBV29-1 and J is TRBJ2-1; D assignment may be TRBD1 or TRBD2 (5 bases each). This CDR3 region has 15 residues. V was cut by 7 bases and J by 5 bases, with 21 bases left in between. Germline V gene sequence: CDR1 SQVTM, CDR2 ANQGSEA. CDR3 in DNA: TGCAGCGCTCACATCGGGGCTCTGGGTCACAATGAGCAGTTCTTC. Its protein is CSAHIGALGHNEQFF.

There are many counts of this clonotype. The chain links TRBV7-2 to TRBJ2-3; 15 positions agree with TRBD2. Germline V CDR1 and CDR2: SGHTA, FQGNSA. This CDR3 comprises 19 residues. V dropped 1 base and J dropped 4; count of bases not matched to a gene: 9. The CDR3 DNA reads TGTGCCAGCAGCTTAGTAGTGGGACTAGCGGGGGGTGGCGCAGATACGCAGTATTTT. Translation: CASSLVVGLAGGGADTQYF.

This clonotype came up many times. The chain is built from TRBV6-5 and TRBJ1-2; D might be TRBD1 (5 bases). V lost 6 bases, J lost 6 bases, and 14 bases lay in between. Germline-derived CDR1 and CDR2 are MNHEY and SVGAGI. The length of the CDR3 is 13 residues. Written as DNA, the CDR3 is TGTGCCAGCAGCCGGGGGTCCTCCGATGGCTACACCTTC. Protein: CASSRGSSDGYTF.

This clonotype was recorded a few times. The J gene is TRBJ2-1, the V gene TRBV9; D is unresolved. V lost 0 bases and J 10 bases, leaving 17 bases between the germline ends. CDR1 and CDR2 from the germline V gene are SGDLS and YYNGEE. The CDR3 has 15 residues. As DNA, the CDR3 is TGTGCCAGCAGCGTAGGAGGCCAACTATCGCGGGAGCAGTTCTTC. Encoded protein: CASSVGGQLSREQFF. The variable domain in full, with the rest retrieved from reference TRBV9 and TRBJ2-1, is DSGVTQTPKHLITATGQRVTLRCSPRSGDLSVYWYQQSLDQGLQFLIQYYNGEERAKGNILERFSAQQFPDLHSELNLSSLELGDSALYFCASSVGGQLSREQFFGPGTRLTVL.

The chain is built from TRBV20-1 and TRBJ1-1; no clear D. The CDR3 contains 15 residues. Germline loops: CDR1 DFQATT, CDR2 SNEGSKA (reference sequence). Trimming took 6 bases from V and 0 from J, leaving 17 bases between them. CDR3 amino acids: CSAPPVSLMNTEAFF. Here the CDR3 DNA reads TGCAGTGCCCCGCCGGTGTCCTTGATGAACACTGAAGCTTTCTTT.

This clonotype came up a few times. The gene calls are TRBV6-2 or TRBV6-3 and TRBJ2-7; 12 bases are a match to TRBD2. With 5 bases clipped from V and 4 bases from J, the junction kept 6 bases outside the gene matches. CDR1 is MNHEY, CDR2 SVGEGT, per germline. The length of the CDR3 is 15 residues. This CDR3 is CASSRTSGVGYEQYF. In nucleotides, the CDR3 is TGTGCCAGCAGTCGGACTAGCGGGGTCGGGTACGAGCAGTACTTC.

This clonotype was seen ten or more times. The CDR3 spells CSAKRETSGDTDTQYF. The CDR3 coding sequence is TGCAGTGCTAAACGTGAGACTAGCGGCGACACAGATACGCAGTATTTT. The genes are TRBV20-1 and TRBJ2-3; 9 positions match TRBD2. The CDR3 consists of 16 residues. Germline V gene data show CDR1 as DFQATT and CDR2 as SNEGSKA (reference sequence). V gave up 4 bases and J gave up 2 bases; unmatched junction bases: 10.

This chain uses TRBV20-1 with TRBJ2-7; D gene ambiguous. Germline V gene lookup returns CDR1 DFQATT and CDR2 SNEGSKA (reference sequence). The CDR3 totals 11 residues. Trimming took 6 bases from V and 6 from J, leaving 12 bases between them. The CDR3 DNA follows: TGCAGTGCCGGTCTCGGCTCCGAGCAGTACTTC. This encodes CSAGLGSEQYF.

This clonotype was seen at least ten times. The chain couples TRBV21-1 to TRBJ1-4; the table's D gene call, TRBD1, was not cross checked with the DNA. TRBV21-1 is termed a pseudogene. The CDR3 is made up of 15 amino acids. CDR3 sequence reads: CASSKGGRGNEKLFF. The CDR3 DNA reads as TGTGCCAGCAGCAAAGGGGGAAGGGGGAATGAAAAACTGTTTTTT.

This clonotype was seen many times. This chain uses TRBV4-2 with TRBJ2-1; possibly TRBD2 for D (6 bases). Per the germline V gene, CDR1 is LGHNA and CDR2 is YNFKEQ. Trimming shortened V by 0 bases and J by 2 bases, and 11 bases separated the two germline ends. The CDR3 covers 16 residues. CDR3 residues: CASSQDLARAYNEQFF. CDR3 in DNA: TGTGCCAGCAGCCAAGATCTAGCGAGGGCCTACAATGAGCAGTTCTTC.

This rearrangement joins TRBV20-1 to TRBJ2-1; the D call may be TRBD1 or TRBD2 (5 bases each). Germline loops: CDR1 DFQATT, CDR2 SNEGSKA (reference sequence). This CDR3 contains 13 residues. The V gene lost 8 bases and the J gene lost 4 bases, with 15 bases spanning the gap. CDR3 coding DNA: TGCAGTCCACGGCGAGGGGATTACAATGAGCAGTTCTTC. It is translated as CSPRRGDYNEQFF.

This clonotype was detected ten times or more. The chain uses TRBV7-8 and TRBJ2-6; no reliable D call. V shed 1 base and J shed 0 bases, with 7 bases lying between them. Germline V CDR1 and CDR2: SGHVS, FQNEAQ. CDR3 size: 16 residues. CDR3 in DNA: TGTGCCAGCAGCTTAGGTGTATCCTCTGGGGCCAACGTCCTGACTTTC. This translates into CASSLGVSSGANVLTF.

In its sample, this clonotype was seen a few times. The J gene is TRBJ1-1, the V gene TRBV2; D call uncertain. The CDR3 sequence is 13 residues long. Germline CDR1 is SNHLY and CDR2 is FYNNEI. Trimming took off 2 bases at V and 5 bases at J, with 9 bases between the two ends. CDR3 protein: CASSERGETEAFF. The CDR3 DNA follows: TGTGCCAGCAGTGAACGAGGAGAAACTGAAGCTTTCTTT. The entire variable domain, with the rest obtained from reference TRBV2 and TRBJ1-1, is as follows: EPEVTQTPSHQVTQMGQEVILRCVPISNHLYFYWYRQILGQKVEFLVSFYNNEISEKSEIFDDQFSVERPDGSNFTLKIRSTKLEDSAMYFCASSERGETEAFFGQGTRLTVV.

The genes are TRBV6-5 and TRBJ1-5, with unresolved D. The ends were cut back, 6 bases at V and 6 bases at J, with 12 bases in the middle. CDR3 length equals 13 residues. Germline CDR1 and CDR2: MNHEY and SVGAGI. CDR3 region: CASRVTASQPQHF. For the CDR3, the DNA is TGTGCCAGCAGAGTAACGGCCTCTCAGCCCCAGCATTTT.

This clonotype was detected many times. V gene TRBV4-2 combines with J gene TRBJ2-1, with 7 bases that match TRBD2. The V gene end was trimmed by 0 bases and the J gene end by 3 bases; junction bases not matched to a gene: 5. The CDR3 contains 16 residues. Germline V CDR1 and CDR2: LGHNA, YNFKEQ. CDR3 DNA: TGTGCCAGCAGCCAAGAATCCCCTAGCGGCTACAATGAGCAGTTCTTC. Translating gives CASSQESPSGYNEQFF.

This clonotype has a count of ten or more. The chain is built from TRBV7-3 and TRBJ1-1; D may be TRBD1 (5 bases). V lost 1 base, J lost 5 bases, and 11 bases lay in between. The CDR3 is 14 residues long. Germline V gives CDR1 SGHTA, CDR2 FQGTGA. DNA for the CDR3: TGTGCCAGCAGCTTAAAACTGGGGGAGACTGAAGCTTTCTTT. This sequence encodes CASSLKLGETEAFF.

This clonotype was counted at least ten times. The CDR3 reads CASSLGQTGANTEAFF. The CDR3, as DNA: TGTGCCAGCAGCTTAGGACAGACAGGGGCCAACACTGAAGCTTTCTTT. The genes are TRBV7-9 and TRBJ1-1; TRBD1 matches at 8 bases. CDR1 is SEHNR and CDR2 is FQNEAQ in the germline V gene (reference sequence). J was trimmed by 2 bases and V by 1 base; bases with no gene match: 6. CDR3 length: 16 residues.

This clonotype appeared many times. The J gene is TRBJ1-2, the V gene TRBV29-1; 8 bases align to TRBD1. The CDR3 sequence is 16 residues long. The V gene end was trimmed by 4 bases and the J gene end by 3 bases; junction bases not matched to a gene: 13. Germline loops: CDR1 SQVTM, CDR2 ANQGSEA. Written as DNA, the CDR3 is TGCAGCGTTGTGCGGCACACTACAGGGGGGCACTATGGCTACACCTTC. Its protein product is CSVVRHTTGGHYGYTF.

This clonotype was counted many times. J is TRBJ2-7 and V is TRBV2; maybe TRBD2 (5 bases). Per the germline V gene, CDR1 is SNHLY and CDR2 is FYNNEI. The CDR3 covers 15 residues. Deletions cut 7 bases from V and 8 bases from J, with 24 bases between. Here the CDR3 DNA reads TGTGCCAGCACTGTAGTCCTGCGGGTCGGGTCCCAGCAGTACTTC. Residues: CASTVVLRVGSQQYF.

This clonotype was counted at least ten times. This chain uses TRBV11-2 with TRBJ2-2; D gene ambiguous. V lost 2 bases, J lost 1 base, and 5 bases lay in between. Germline CDR1 is SGHAT and CDR2 is FQNNGV. The CDR3 contains 14 residues. CDR3 loop: CASSLNRNTGELFF. Here the CDR3 DNA reads TGTGCCAGCAGCTTAAACAGGAACACCGGGGAGCTGTTTTTT. The full variable domain, rest sourced from reference TRBV11-2 and TRBJ2-2, is EAGVAQSPRYKIIEKRQSVAFWCNPISGHATLYWYQQILGQGPKLLIQFQNNGVVDDSQLPKDRFSAERLKGVDSTLKIQPAKLEDSAVYLCASSLNRNTGELFFGEGSRLTVL.

There are many counts of this clonotype. V is TRBV5-4 and J is TRBJ2-7, with 9 bases identical to TRBD2. Germline values: CDR1 SGHNT, CDR2 YYREEE (reference sequence). CDR3 length: 14 residues. Unmatched junction bases numbered 6, after V lost 3 bases and J lost 5 bases. CDR3 amino acids: CASSSRVAGDEQYF. In DNA, the CDR3 is TGTGCCAGCAGCTCTCGAGTAGCGGGGGACGAGCAGTACTTC.

This clonotype was recorded a few times. The chain carries TRBV7-9 and TRBJ1-5; D not certain. The CDR3 has 13 residues. CDR1 and CDR2 from the germline V gene are SEHNR and FQNEAQ (reference sequence). V lost 4 bases to trimming and J lost 2 bases, with 6 bases between them. The chain's CDR3 is CASSSPGNQPQHF. The DNA for the CDR3 is TGTGCCAGCAGCTCCCCAGGCAATCAGCCCCAGCATTTT.

This clonotype has ten or more counts. The chain uses TRBV20-1 and TRBJ1-1; 8 bases line up with TRBD1. Germline values: CDR1 DFQATT, CDR2 SNEGSKA (reference sequence). The junction had 13 bases not matched to a gene; V was cut back by 1 base and J by 3 bases. The CDR3 sequence is 17 residues long. CDR3 loop: CSARGIDRGRSYTEAFF. CDR3 sequence (DNA): TGCAGTGCTAGAGGGATAGACAGGGGTCGATCGTACACTGAAGCTTTCTTT.

The CDR3 DNA sequence: TGTGCCAGCAGGGGGACAGGGGATAATTCACCCCTCCACTTT. Translating it yields CASRGTGDNSPLHF. V and J are TRBV6-1 and TRBJ1-6, with 10 bases that match TRBD1. The CDR3 is made up of 14 amino acids. J gave up 5 bases and V 6 bases, and 1 base lay outside the gene matches. In germline, CDR1 is MNHNS, CDR2 SASEGT.

The table lists this clonotype with many counts. The V gene is TRBV7-9, the J gene TRBJ1-2; 9 bases are a match to TRBD1. Germline-derived CDR1 and CDR2 are SEHNR and FQNEAQ (reference sequence). The trim removed 5 bases at V and 8 bases at J, leaving 9 bases unmatched. This CDR3 spans 14 amino acids. CDR3 region: CASSTQGAASGYTF. For the CDR3, the DNA is TGTGCCAGCAGCACACAGGGGGCGGCAAGCGGCTACACCTTC.

This clonotype was counted ten times or more. The rearrangement uses TRBV11-2 and TRBJ1-6, with 7 positions matching TRBD1. The germline gives CDR1 SGHAT, CDR2 FQNNGV. V gave up 5 bases and J gave up 13 bases; unmatched junction bases: 14. The CDR3 covers 15 residues. CDR3 loop: CASSVARTGGFPLHF. The CDR3, as DNA: TGTGCCAGCAGCGTAGCGAGGACAGGAGGGTTCCCCCTCCACTTT.

V and J are TRBV6-6 and TRBJ1-1, with TRBD1 matching over 8 bases. V shed 7 bases and J 1 base; nucleotides not matched to a gene: 5. Germline V gene lookup returns CDR1 MNHNY and CDR2 SVGAGI (reference sequence). The CDR3 has 14 residues. CDR3 nucleotide sequence: TGTGCCAGCACCTACGACAGGGGGAACACTGAAGCTTTCTTT. It encodes CASTYDRGNTEAFF.

This clonotype was recorded a few times. The chain links TRBV18 to TRBJ1-2; D unclear. CDR1 KGHSH and CDR2 LQKENI come from the germline V gene. The CDR3 extends over 13 amino acids. V lost 4 bases and J 4 bases, leaving 10 bases between the germline ends. DNA of the CDR3: TGTGCCAGCTCACAGGGTGGATCCTATGGCTACACCTTC. Translated, it gives CASSQGGSYGYTF.

This clonotype was seen at least ten times. V gene TRBV7-2 combines with J gene TRBJ2-1; TRBD1 might be the D (6 bases). V lost 2 bases and J 2 bases, leaving 10 bases between the germline ends. The CDR3 totals 15 residues. Germline CDR1 is SGHTA and CDR2 is FQGNSA. CDR3 loop: CASSLWDTTYNEQFF. The DNA of the CDR3 is TGTGCCAGCAGCTTATGGGACACCACCTACAATGAGCAGTTCTTC.

This clonotype was seen repeatedly, ten times or more. This chain joins TRBV6-1 and TRBJ1-1; D not resolved. The V end lost 3 bases, the J end lost 5 bases, and 13 bases lay between the germline ends. Germline V gives CDR1 MNHNS, CDR2 SASEGT. The CDR3 is 14 residues long. DNA of the CDR3: TGTGCCAGCAGTGATAAACACGGAGAAACTGAAGCTTTCTTT. It specifies CASSDKHGETEAFF.

Ten or more counts support this clonotype. J is TRBJ2-1 and V is TRBV6-2 or TRBV6-3; no reliable D call. The CDR3 runs 15 residues. Germline values: CDR1 MNHEY, CDR2 SVGEGT. V shed 6 bases and J shed 0 bases, with 12 bases lying between them. The CDR3 loop is CASRDLDSSYNEQFF. The DNA for the CDR3 is TGTGCCAGCAGGGACCTAGATAGCTCCTACAATGAGCAGTTCTTC.

A few counts support this clonotype. V is TRBV4-3 and J is TRBJ2-7; 9 nucleotides match TRBD2. Germline V gene data show CDR1 as LGHNA and CDR2 as YSLEER. The trim removed 4 bases at V and 5 bases at J, leaving 12 bases unmatched. There are 16 residues in the CDR3. The CDR3 sequence: CASSRVVASGVHEQYF. In DNA form, the CDR3 reads TGCGCCAGCAGCCGCGTGGTGGCTAGCGGGGTCCACGAGCAGTACTTC.